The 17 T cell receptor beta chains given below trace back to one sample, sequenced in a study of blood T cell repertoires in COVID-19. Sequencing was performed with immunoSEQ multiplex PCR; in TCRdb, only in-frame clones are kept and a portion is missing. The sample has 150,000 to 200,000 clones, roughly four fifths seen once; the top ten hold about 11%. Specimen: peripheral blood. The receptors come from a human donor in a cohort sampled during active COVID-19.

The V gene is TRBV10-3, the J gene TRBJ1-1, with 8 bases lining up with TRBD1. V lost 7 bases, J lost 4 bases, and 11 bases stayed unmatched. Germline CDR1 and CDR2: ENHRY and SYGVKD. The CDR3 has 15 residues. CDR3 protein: CAITNDRGVGTEAFF. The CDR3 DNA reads TGTGCCATCACCAACGACAGGGGTGTGGGCACTGAAGCTTTCTTT.

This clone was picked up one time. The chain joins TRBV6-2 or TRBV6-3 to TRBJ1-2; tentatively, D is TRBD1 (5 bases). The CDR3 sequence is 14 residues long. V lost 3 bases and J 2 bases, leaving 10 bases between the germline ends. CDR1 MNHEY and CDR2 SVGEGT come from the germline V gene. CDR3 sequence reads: CASSYKGPNYGYTF. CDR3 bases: TGTGCCAGCAGTTATAAGGGGCCGAACTATGGCTACACCTTC.

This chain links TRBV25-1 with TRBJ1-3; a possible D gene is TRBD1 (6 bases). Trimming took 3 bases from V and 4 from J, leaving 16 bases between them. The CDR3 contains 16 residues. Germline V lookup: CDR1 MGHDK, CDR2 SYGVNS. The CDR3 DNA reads TGTGCCAGCAGTGACCCTGAGGGGGAAGGCGGAAACACCATATATTTT. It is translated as CASSDPEGEGGNTIYF.

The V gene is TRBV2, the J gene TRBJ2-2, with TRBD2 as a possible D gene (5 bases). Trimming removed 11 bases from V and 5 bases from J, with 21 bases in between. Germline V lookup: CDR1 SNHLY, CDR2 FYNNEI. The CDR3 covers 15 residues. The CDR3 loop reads CASVKEAIGTGELFF. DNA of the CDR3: TGTGCCTCGGTAAAGGAGGCGATCGGAACCGGGGAGCTGTTTTTT.

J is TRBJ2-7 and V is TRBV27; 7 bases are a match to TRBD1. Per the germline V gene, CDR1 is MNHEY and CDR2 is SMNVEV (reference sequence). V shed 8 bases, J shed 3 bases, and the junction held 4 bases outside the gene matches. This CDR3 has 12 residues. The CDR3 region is CASRRQGYEQYF. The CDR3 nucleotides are TGTGCCAGCCGCAGACAGGGCTACGAGCAGTACTTC.

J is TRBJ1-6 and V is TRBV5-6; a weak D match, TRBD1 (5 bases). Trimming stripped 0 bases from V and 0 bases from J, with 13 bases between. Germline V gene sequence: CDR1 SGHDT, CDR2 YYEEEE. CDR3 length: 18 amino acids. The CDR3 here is CASSLASGPSSYNSPLHF. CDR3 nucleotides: TGTGCCAGCAGCTTGGCCTCAGGGCCCAGCTCCTATAATTCACCCCTCCACTTT.

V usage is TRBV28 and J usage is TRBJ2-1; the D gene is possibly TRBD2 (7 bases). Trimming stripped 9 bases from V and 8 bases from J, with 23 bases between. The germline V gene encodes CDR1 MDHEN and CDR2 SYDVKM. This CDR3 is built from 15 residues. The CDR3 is CASQKGGVTSDEQFF. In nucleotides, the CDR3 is TGTGCCAGTCAAAAGGGGGGGGTGACTTCGGATGAGCAGTTCTTC.

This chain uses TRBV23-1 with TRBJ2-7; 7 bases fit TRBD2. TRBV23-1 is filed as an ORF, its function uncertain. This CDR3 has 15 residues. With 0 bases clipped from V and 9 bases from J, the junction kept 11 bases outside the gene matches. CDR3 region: CASSQSRQRVAGQYF. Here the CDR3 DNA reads TGCGCCAGCAGTCAATCGAGGCAAAGGGTAGCGGGGCAGTACTTC.

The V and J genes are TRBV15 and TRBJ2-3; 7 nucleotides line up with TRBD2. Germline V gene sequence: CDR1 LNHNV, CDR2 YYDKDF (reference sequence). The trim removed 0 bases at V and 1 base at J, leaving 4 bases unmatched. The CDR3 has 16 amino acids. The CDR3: CATSRDRAGGTDTQYF. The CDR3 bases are TGTGCCACCAGCAGAGATAGGGCGGGGGGCACAGATACGCAGTATTTT.

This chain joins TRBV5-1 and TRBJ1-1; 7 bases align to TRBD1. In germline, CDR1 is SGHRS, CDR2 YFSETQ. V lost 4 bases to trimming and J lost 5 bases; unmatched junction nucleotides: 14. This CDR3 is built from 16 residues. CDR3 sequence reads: CASSLGPDRVQTEAFF. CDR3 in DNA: TGCGCCAGCAGCCTCGGCCCAGACAGGGTTCAAACTGAAGCTTTCTTT.

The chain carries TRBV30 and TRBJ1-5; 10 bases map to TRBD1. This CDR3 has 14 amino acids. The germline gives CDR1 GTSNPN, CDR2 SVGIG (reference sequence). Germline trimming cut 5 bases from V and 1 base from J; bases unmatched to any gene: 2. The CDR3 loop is CAWGGQGSNQPQHF. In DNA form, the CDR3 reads TGTGCCTGGGGGGGACAGGGGAGCAATCAGCCCCAGCATTTT.

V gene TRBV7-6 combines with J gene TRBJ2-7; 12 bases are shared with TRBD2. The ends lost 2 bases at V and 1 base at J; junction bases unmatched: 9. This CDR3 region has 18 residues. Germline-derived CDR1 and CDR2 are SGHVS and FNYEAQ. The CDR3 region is CASSLSPQTSGSSYEQYF. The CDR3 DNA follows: TGTGCCAGCAGCTTATCCCCTCAGACTAGCGGGAGTTCCTACGAGCAGTACTTC.

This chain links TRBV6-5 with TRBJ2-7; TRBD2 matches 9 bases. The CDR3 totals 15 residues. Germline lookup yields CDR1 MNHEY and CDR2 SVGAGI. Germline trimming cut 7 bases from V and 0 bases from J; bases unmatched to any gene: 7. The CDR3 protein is CASTSSGASSYEQYF. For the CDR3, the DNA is TGTGCCAGCACCTCTAGCGGGGCCAGCTCCTACGAGCAGTACTTC.

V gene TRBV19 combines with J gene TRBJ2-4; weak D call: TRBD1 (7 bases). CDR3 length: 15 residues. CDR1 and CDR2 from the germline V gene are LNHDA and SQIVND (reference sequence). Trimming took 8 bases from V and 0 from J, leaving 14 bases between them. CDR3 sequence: CASHPGGLAKNIQYF. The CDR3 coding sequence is TGTGCCAGTCACCCAGGGGGGTTAGCCAAAAACATTCAGTACTTC.

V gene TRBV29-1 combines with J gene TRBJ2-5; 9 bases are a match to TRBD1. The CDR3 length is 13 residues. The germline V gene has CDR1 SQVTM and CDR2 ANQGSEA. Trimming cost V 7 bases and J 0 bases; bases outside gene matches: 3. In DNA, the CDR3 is TGCAGCGCGTGGACAGGGGACCAAGAGACCCAGTACTTC. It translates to CSAWTGDQETQYF.

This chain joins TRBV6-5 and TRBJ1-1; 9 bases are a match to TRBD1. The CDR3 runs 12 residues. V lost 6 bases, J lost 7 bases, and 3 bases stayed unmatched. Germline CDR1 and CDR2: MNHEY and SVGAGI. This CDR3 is CASRGDRVEAFF. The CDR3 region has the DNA TGTGCCAGCAGGGGGGACAGGGTTGAAGCTTTCTTT.

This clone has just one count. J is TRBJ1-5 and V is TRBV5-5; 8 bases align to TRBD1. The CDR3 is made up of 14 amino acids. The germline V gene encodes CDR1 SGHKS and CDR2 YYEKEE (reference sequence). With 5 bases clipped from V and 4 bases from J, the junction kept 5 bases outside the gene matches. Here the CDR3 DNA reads TGTGCCAGCAGTTGGACAGGGACTAATCAGCCCCAGCATTTT. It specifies CASSWTGTNQPQHF. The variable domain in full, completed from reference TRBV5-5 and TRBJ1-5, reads DAGVTQSPTHLIKTRGQQVTLRCSPISGHKSVSWYQQVLGQGPQFIFQYYEKEERGRGNFPDRFSARQFPNYSSELNVNALLLGDSALYLCASSWTGTNQPQHFGDGTRLSIL.